Following are 11 T cell receptor beta chains from one sample sequenced in a study of cytomegalovirus exposure and HLA in healthy donors. Produced via immunoSEQ multiplex PCR; TCRdb's table is partial and in-frame only. The table lists roughly 50,000 clones, 93% of them singletons. Sample: PBMCs. These receptors were taken from a woman aged 18-30 years in good health and CMV-seropositive.

The chain has TRBV7-3 and TRBJ2-3; tentatively, D is TRBD1 (6 bases). With 5 bases removed from V and 2 bases from J, the gap between germline ends came to 17 bases. The CDR3 is 16 amino acids. Germline CDR1 and CDR2: SGHTA and FQGTGA. CDR3 protein: CASSMPPGASTDTQYF. The DNA for the CDR3 is TGTGCCAGCAGCATGCCGCCAGGGGCCTCCACAGATACGCAGTATTTT.

This chain connects TRBV9 to TRBJ1-3; TRBD1 agrees at 9 bases. CDR3 length: 15 amino acids. Germline V gene lookup returns CDR1 SGDLS and CDR2 YYNGEE. Trimming took 3 bases from V and 2 from J; bases not matched to a gene: 3. CDR3 region: CASSGRDRAGNTIYF. CDR3 DNA sequence: TGTGCCAGCAGCGGCCGGGACAGGGCTGGAAACACCATATATTTT.

The sample holds one count of this clone. J is TRBJ1-6 and V is TRBV7-6; a possible D gene is TRBD1 (6 bases). Germline V lookup: CDR1 SGHVS, CDR2 FNYEAQ. The CDR3 is 16 amino acids. V shed 1 base and J shed 5 bases, with 12 bases lying between them. CDR3 sequence: CASSLVAGANNSPLHF. The CDR3 nucleotides read TGTGCCAGCAGCTTAGTAGCAGGGGCGAATAATTCACCCCTCCACTTT. The full variable domain, with the rest looked up from reference TRBV7-6 and TRBJ1-6, is GAGVSQSPRYKVTKRGQDVALRCDPISGHVSLYWYRQALGQGPEFLTYFNYEAQQDKSGLPNDRFSAERPEGSISTLTIQRTEQRDSAMYRCASSLVAGANNSPLHFGNGTRLTVT.

J is TRBJ1-2 and V is TRBV11-2, with D unresolved. With 5 bases removed from V and 7 bases from J, the gap between germline ends came to 8 bases. The CDR3 length is 11 residues. Germline CDR1 reads SGHAT; CDR2 reads FQNNGV. DNA for the CDR3: TGTGCCAGCAGCACTCCGCGTGGCTACACCTTC. It is translated as CASSTPRGYTF.

The rearrangement links TRBV5-1 to TRBJ2-5, with D tentatively TRBD1 (5 bases). CDR1 is SGHRS, CDR2 YFSETQ, per germline. The CDR3 covers 16 residues. Trimming left V 4 bases short and J 2 bases short, with 18 bases between. The CDR3 protein is CASSVRQSNEQETQYF. As DNA, the CDR3 is TGCGCCAGCAGCGTACGACAGAGTAATGAGCAAGAGACCCAGTACTTC.

This clone was counted between two and nine times. V and J are TRBV6-4 and TRBJ1-1; possibly TRBD1 for D (5 bases). Germline V gene lookup returns CDR1 MRHNA and CDR2 SNTAGT. The V and J ends lost 4 bases and 1 base respectively, with 10 bases between them. CDR3 length: 14 amino acids. The CDR3 region has the DNA TGTGCCAGCAGTGCGTCACAGGAGAACACTGAAGCTTTCTTT. This codes for CASSASQENTEAFF.

The V call is TRBV5-4, the J call TRBJ1-3; 7 nucleotides align to TRBD1. The CDR3 length is 17 residues. V dropped 6 bases and J dropped 0; count of bases not matched to a gene: 12. The germline CDR1 and CDR2 sequences are SGHNT and YYREEE (reference sequence). CDR3 sequence: CASTQGGSPSSGNTIYF. The CDR3 nucleotides read TGTGCCAGCACCCAAGGGGGCAGCCCGAGCTCTGGAAACACCATATATTTT.

The chain recombines TRBV9 with TRBJ2-5, with TRBD2 identical over 7 bases. In germline, CDR1 is SGDLS, CDR2 YYNGEE. The CDR3 is 14 residues long. The V and J ends lost 4 bases and 5 bases, in that order; junction bases with no gene match: 8. The CDR3 protein is CASSKRGGEETQYF. CDR3 sequence (DNA): TGTGCCAGCAGCAAGCGGGGTGGCGAGGAGACCCAGTACTTC.

This sequence joins TRBV11-2 and TRBJ1-5; D remains ambiguous. V shed 4 bases and J shed 5 bases, with 9 bases lying between them. CDR3 size: 13 residues. The germline V gene encodes CDR1 SGHAT and CDR2 FQNNGV. CDR3 in DNA: TGTGCCAGCAGCTATGTCCGCGATCAGCCCCAGCATTTT. It specifies CASSYVRDQPQHF. Drawing the rest from reference TRBV11-2 and TRBJ1-5, the complete variable domain is EAGVAQSPRYKIIEKRQSVAFWCNPISGHATLYWYQQILGQGPKLLIQFQNNGVVDDSQLPKDRFSAERLKGVDSTLKIQPAKLEDSAVYLCASSYVRDQPQHFGDGTRLSIL.

This chain links TRBV18 with TRBJ2-2; 7 positions match TRBD1. Germline CDR1 KGHSH, CDR2 LQKENI. The CDR3 contains 17 residues. V gave up 3 bases and J gave up 0 bases; unmatched junction bases: 7. Here the CDR3 DNA reads TGTGCCAGCTCACCCAGGGACAGTGTTTCGAACACCGGGGAGCTGTTTTTT. Protein: CASSPRDSVSNTGELFF.

This clone has only one observation. The V and J genes are TRBV10-1 and TRBJ2-7, with 9 bases fitting TRBD1. The CDR3 has 15 amino acids. The germline CDR1 and CDR2 sequences are WNHNN and SYGVQD (reference sequence). With V trimmed by 6 bases and J by 7 bases, 13 bases remained unmatched. The CDR3 loop is CASSPGQGPYREQYF. CDR3 coding DNA: TGCGCCAGCAGCCCCGGACAGGGGCCATACAGGGAGCAGTACTTC.